Only a few counts were recorded for the clone carrying this T cell receptor (beta chain). The source of the sample is a study of molecular identifiers for immune sequencing clone quantification. MiXCR, applied by TCRdb to the PCR reads, yields one record per CDR3 protein. This table holds about 36,000 distinct CDR3 sequences, less than 20% found once. When naive CD8 T cells were sorted, they were gated as CD8+CD4-CCR7+CD45RA+. The source is a human donor in good health. Some libraries in this study had Jurkat cell RNA spiked in. Sequences were obtained from naive CD8+ T cells from blood, with Jurkat cell RNA spiked in. Subset of the sample: FACS-sorted CD8+CD4-CCR7+CD45RA+ naive T cells.

The CDR3: CASSFRGVSSYEQYF. CDR3 sequence (DNA): TGTGCCAGCAGTTTTCGGGGGGTAAGCTCCTACGAGCAGTACTTC. This chain uses TRBV28 with TRBJ2-7, with TRBD2 identical over 7 bases. The CDR3 has 15 amino acids. The trim removed 3 bases at V and 0 bases at J, leaving 5 bases unmatched. The V gene's germline CDR1 is MDHEN and CDR2 SYDVKM.